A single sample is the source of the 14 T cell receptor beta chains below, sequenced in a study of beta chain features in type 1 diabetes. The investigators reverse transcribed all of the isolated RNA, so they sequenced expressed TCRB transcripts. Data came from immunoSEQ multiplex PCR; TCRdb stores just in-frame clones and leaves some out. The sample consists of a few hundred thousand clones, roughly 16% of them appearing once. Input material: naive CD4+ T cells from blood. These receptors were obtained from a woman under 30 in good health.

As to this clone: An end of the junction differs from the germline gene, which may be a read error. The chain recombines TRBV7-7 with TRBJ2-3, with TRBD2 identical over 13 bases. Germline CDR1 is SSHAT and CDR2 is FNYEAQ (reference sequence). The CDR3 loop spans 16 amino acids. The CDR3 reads CASSPQLAGGPDTQYF. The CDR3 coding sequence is TGTGCTAGCAGCCCCCAACTAGCGGGAGGGCCAGATACGCAGTATTTT.

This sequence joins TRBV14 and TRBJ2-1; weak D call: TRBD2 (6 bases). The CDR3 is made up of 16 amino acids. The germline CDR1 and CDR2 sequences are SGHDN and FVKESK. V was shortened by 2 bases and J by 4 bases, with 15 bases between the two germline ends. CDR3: CASSQRRGRDYNEQFF. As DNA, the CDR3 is TGTGCCAGCAGCCAAAGGAGGGGTAGGGATTACAATGAGCAGTTCTTC.

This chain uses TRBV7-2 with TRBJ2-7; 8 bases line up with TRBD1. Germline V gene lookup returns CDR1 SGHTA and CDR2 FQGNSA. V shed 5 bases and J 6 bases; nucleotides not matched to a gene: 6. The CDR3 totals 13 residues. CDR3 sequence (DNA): TGTGCCAGCAGCCGGGGACAGGCCCGCGAGCAGTACTTC. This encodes CASSRGQAREQYF.

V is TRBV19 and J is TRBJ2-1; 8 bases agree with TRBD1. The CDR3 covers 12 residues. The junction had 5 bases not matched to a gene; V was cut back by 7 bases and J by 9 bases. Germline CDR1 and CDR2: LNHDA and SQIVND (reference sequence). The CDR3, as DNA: TGTGCCAGTAATCAGGGGGCGGGTGAGCAGTTCTTC. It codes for CASNQGAGEQFF. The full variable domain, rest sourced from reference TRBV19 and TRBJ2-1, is DGGITQSPKYLFRKEGQNVTLSCEQNLNHDAMYWYRQDPGQGLRLIYYSQIVNDFQKGDIAEGYSVSREKKESFPLTVTSAQKNPTAFYLCASNQGAGEQFFGPGTRLTVL.

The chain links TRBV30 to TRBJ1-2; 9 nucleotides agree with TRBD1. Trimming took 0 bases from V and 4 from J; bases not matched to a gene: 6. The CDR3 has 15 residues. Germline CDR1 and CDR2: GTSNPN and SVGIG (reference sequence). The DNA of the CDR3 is TGTGCCTGGAGTGTACAGGGGGCAGGAGGCTATGGCTACACCTTC. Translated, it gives CAWSVQGAGGYGYTF.

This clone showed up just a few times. DNA of the CDR3: TGTGCCTGGAGTAGTAGGCTGAGCGCCAACTATGGCTACACCTTC. Its translation is CAWSSRLSANYGYTF. The chain couples TRBV30 to TRBJ1-2; the D is unclear. CDR1 and CDR2 from the germline V gene are GTSNPN and SVGIG (reference sequence). Trimming left V 2 bases short and J 2 bases short, with 15 bases between. The CDR3 sequence is 15 residues long.

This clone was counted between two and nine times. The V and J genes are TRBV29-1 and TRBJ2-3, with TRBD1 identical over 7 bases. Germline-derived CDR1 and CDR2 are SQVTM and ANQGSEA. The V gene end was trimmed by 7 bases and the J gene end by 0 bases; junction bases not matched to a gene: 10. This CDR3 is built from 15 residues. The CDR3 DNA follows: TGCAGCGGGGCTGGGGACAGTGCTAGCACAGATACGCAGTATTTT. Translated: CSGAGDSASTDTQYF.

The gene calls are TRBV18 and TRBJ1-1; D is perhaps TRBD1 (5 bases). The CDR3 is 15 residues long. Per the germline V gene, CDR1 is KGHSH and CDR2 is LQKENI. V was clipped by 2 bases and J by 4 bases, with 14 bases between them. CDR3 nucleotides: TGTGCCAGCTCACCAGCCGACAGTATGGTCACTGAAGCTTTCTTT. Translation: CASSPADSMVTEAFF.

The CDR3 reads CASSTRTSGSKHEQFF. The CDR3 bases are TGTGCCAGCAGCACAAGGACTAGCGGGAGTAAACATGAGCAGTTCTTC. This rearrangement joins TRBV7-3 to TRBJ2-1; 13 bases are shared with TRBD2. The CDR3 sequence is 16 residues long. Looked up from germline, CDR1 is SGHTA and CDR2 is FQGTGA. V shed 5 bases, J shed 8 bases, and the junction held 9 bases outside the gene matches.

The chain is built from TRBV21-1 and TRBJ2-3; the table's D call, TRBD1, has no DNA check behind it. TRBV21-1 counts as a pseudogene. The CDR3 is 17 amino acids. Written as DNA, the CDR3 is TGTGCCAGCAGCAAAGAACAGTTACGGTTAGTCCCAGATACGCAGTATTTT. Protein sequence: CASSKEQLRLVPDTQYF.

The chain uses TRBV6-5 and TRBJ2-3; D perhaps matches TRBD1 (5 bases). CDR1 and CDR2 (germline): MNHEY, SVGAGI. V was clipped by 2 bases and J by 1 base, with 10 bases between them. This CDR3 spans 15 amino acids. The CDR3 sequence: CASSYTGLRTDTQYF. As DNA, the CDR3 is TGTGCCAGCAGTTACACAGGCCTCCGCACAGATACGCAGTATTTT.

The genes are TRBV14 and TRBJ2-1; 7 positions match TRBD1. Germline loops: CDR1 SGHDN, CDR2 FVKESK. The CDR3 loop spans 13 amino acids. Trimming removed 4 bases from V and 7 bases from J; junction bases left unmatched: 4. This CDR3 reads CASSLTGLNEQFF. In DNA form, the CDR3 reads TGTGCCAGCAGCCTGACAGGGTTGAATGAGCAGTTCTTC.

The CDR3 DNA is TGTGCCAGCAGCTCCCAGGGACTAGCGCAGTTCTTC. Its translation: CASSSQGLAQFF. The rearrangement joins TRBV7-2 to TRBJ2-1; TRBD2 matches at 9 bases. Trimming removed 4 bases from V and 12 bases from J; junction bases left unmatched: 4. The V gene's germline CDR1 is SGHTA and CDR2 FQGNSA. The CDR3 runs to 12 residues.

The CDR3 region has the DNA TGTGCCAGCAGCTTAATGGGACAGATCACCTATGGCTACACCTTC. This gives the protein CASSLMGQITYGYTF. The V and J genes are TRBV7-9 and TRBJ1-2; 7 bases are a match to TRBD1. CDR1 and CDR2 (germline): SEHNR, FQNEAQ (reference sequence). Germline trimming cut 2 bases from V and 4 bases from J; bases unmatched to any gene: 7. The CDR3 contains 15 residues.